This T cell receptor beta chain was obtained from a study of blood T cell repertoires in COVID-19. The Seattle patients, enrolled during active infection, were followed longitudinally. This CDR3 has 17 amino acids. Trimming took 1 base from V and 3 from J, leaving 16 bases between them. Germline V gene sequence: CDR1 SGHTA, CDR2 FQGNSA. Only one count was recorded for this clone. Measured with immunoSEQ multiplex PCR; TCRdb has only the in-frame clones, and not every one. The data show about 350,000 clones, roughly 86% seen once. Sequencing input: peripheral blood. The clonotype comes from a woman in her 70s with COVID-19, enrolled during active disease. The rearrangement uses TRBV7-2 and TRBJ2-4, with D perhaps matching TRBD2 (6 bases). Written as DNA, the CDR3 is TGTGCCAGCAGCTTAGGTCGCCCGGGAGCCTACAAAAACATTCAGTACTTC. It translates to CASSLGRPGAYKNIQYF.